The 15 T cell receptor beta chains presented below share a single source sample, sequenced in a study of blood T cell repertoires in COVID-19. Assay used: immunoSEQ multiplex PCR; TCRdb lists only in-frame clones, some missing. The sample gives around 180,000 clones, around 82% of which show up once; 6.9% is in the top ten. Material for sequencing was peripheral blood. The receptors stem from a man older than 75 with COVID-19, enrolled during active disease.

The V call is TRBV9, the J call TRBJ2-2; TRBD1 matches at 8 bases. Per the germline V gene, CDR1 is SGDLS and CDR2 is YYNGEE. This CDR3 is built from 17 residues. Losses at the gene ends were 2 bases for V and 4 bases for J; bases not matched to a gene: 10. CDR3 sequence reads: CASSVHPDRVTTGELFF. The CDR3 bases are TGTGCCAGCAGCGTTCACCCGGACAGGGTAACCACCGGGGAGCTGTTTTTT.

The gene calls are TRBV6-5 and TRBJ2-7; no definite D call. The CDR3 sequence is 11 residues long. CDR1 MNHEY and CDR2 SVGAGI come from the germline V gene. V was pared by 7 bases and J by 0 bases, with 4 bases between. CDR3: CASTSSYEQYF. The CDR3 region has the DNA TGTGCCAGCACTAGCTCCTACGAGCAGTACTTC.

This clone has just one count. The chain links TRBV5-4 to TRBJ2-1; 7 bases are shared with TRBD2. CDR1 is SGHNT and CDR2 is YYREEE in the germline V gene (reference sequence). This CDR3 contains 16 residues. V shed 3 bases, J shed 0 bases, and the junction held 6 bases outside the gene matches. CDR3 nucleotides: TGTGCCAGCAGCTCAGCGGGGACCAGCTCCTACAATGAGCAGTTCTTC. As protein: CASSSAGTSSYNEQFF.

This chain uses TRBV5-1 with TRBJ1-4; a possible D gene is TRBD1 (5 bases). The V gene's germline CDR1 is SGHRS and CDR2 YFSETQ. CDR3 length: 14 amino acids. Trimming shortened V by 0 bases and J by 8 bases, and 11 bases separated the two germline ends. Here the CDR3 reads CASSLEGLKEKLFF. The CDR3 DNA is TGCGCCAGCAGCTTGGAGGGACTCAAGGAAAAACTGTTTTTT.

This chain links TRBV10-3 with TRBJ1-5, with 7 bases lining up with TRBD1. The CDR3 length is 14 residues. The junction had 6 bases not matched to a gene; V was cut back by 6 bases and J by 4 bases. CDR1 is ENHRY and CDR2 is SYGVKD in the germline V gene. CDR3 protein: CAISRTGENQPQHF. The CDR3 DNA is TGTGCCATCAGCCGGACAGGCGAGAATCAGCCCCAGCATTTT.

The chain is built from TRBV5-6 and TRBJ2-7; 9 bases fit TRBD1. Looked up from germline, CDR1 is SGHDT and CDR2 is YYEEEE. V dropped 6 bases and J dropped 5; count of bases not matched to a gene: 12. The CDR3 is 15 residues long. CDR3 DNA: TGTGCCAGCAACACCGCCCGGGACAGGGCGAACGAGCAGTACTTC. The encoded protein is CASNTARDRANEQYF.

The chain employs TRBV28 and TRBJ1-1, with D unclear. The length of the CDR3 is 14 residues. Germline-derived CDR1 and CDR2 are MDHEN and SYDVKM. V shed 8 bases and J shed 1 base, with 14 bases lying between them. The CDR3 coding sequence is TGTGCCAGCCGTCTGGAGTACCAGAACACTGAAGCTTTCTTT. It yields the protein CASRLEYQNTEAFF.

The V and J genes are TRBV7-8 and TRBJ2-6; D call uncertain. The CDR3 is made up of 21 amino acids. V shed 0 bases and J shed 0 bases, with 21 bases lying between them. Germline V lookup: CDR1 SGHVS, CDR2 FQNEAQ. Here the CDR3 reads CASSLAYGATHDSSGANVLTF. CDR3 DNA sequence: TGTGCCAGCAGCTTAGCATACGGAGCCACTCATGATAGCTCTGGGGCCAACGTCCTGACTTTC.

The chain combines TRBV9 with TRBJ2-7; D may be TRBD2 (6 bases). The CDR3 has 16 residues. The V and J ends lost 0 bases and 1 base respectively, with 14 bases between them. Germline values: CDR1 SGDLS, CDR2 YYNGEE. CDR3 DNA sequence: TGTGCCAGCAGCGTAGATCCGGGGGAAGCTTCCTACGAGCAGTACTTC. Translation: CASSVDPGEASYEQYF.

The chain links TRBV4-1 to TRBJ2-3; maybe TRBD1 (5 bases). The CDR3 length is 15 residues. V was pared by 2 bases and J by 0 bases, with 9 bases between. Germline loops: CDR1 MGHRA, CDR2 YSYEKL. The CDR3 protein is CASSQLGASTDTQYF. CDR3 sequence (DNA): TGCGCCAGCAGCCAACTAGGGGCGAGCACAGATACGCAGTATTTT.

Only one count was recorded for this clone. The rearrangement links TRBV7-9 to TRBJ1-5; tentative D call: TRBD1 (5 bases). The CDR3 extends over 17 amino acids. Germline CDR1 reads SEHNR; CDR2 reads FQNEAQ (reference sequence). V lost 0 bases and J 6 bases, leaving 18 bases between the germline ends. This chain's CDR3 is CASSLAGTTVAVQPQHF. DNA for the CDR3: TGTGCCAGCAGCTTAGCCGGAACGACAGTGGCAGTTCAGCCCCAGCATTTT.

CDR3 in DNA: TGTGCCAGCAGCCCCCGGGACTCTATACAGTTCTTC. Translating it yields CASSPRDSIQFF. The gene calls are TRBV14 and TRBJ2-1, with TRBD2 as a possible D gene (6 bases). Germline CDR1 reads SGHDN; CDR2 reads FVKESK. There are 12 residues in the CDR3. The V gene lost 4 bases and the J gene lost 13 bases, with 14 bases spanning the gap.

The chain joins TRBV3-1 (or the pseudogene TRBV3-2) to TRBJ1-3; D may be TRBD1 (6 bases). Germline CDR1 reads LGHDT; CDR2 reads YNNKEL (reference sequence). V lost 4 bases and J lost 1, with 11 bases in between. This CDR3 spans 15 amino acids. The CDR3 protein is CASSLSRGSGNTIYF. The CDR3 DNA follows: TGTGCCAGCAGCCTTTCCAGGGGTTCTGGAAACACCATATATTTT.

V and J are TRBV20-1 and TRBJ1-5, with TRBD1 identical over 7 bases. V lost 5 bases to trimming and J lost 2 bases; unmatched junction nucleotides: 3. The CDR3 length is 13 residues. CDR1 DFQATT and CDR2 SNEGSKA come from the germline V gene (reference sequence). The CDR3 DNA follows: TGCAGTGCTGGTGGACAGGGCAATCAGCCCCAGCATTTT. This translates into CSAGGQGNQPQHF.

As DNA, the CDR3 is TGTGCCAGCAGCTTGGCGTCAGGGGCAGTTAACTATGGCTACACCTTC. Protein sequence: CASSLASGAVNYGYTF. The chain joins TRBV5-5 to TRBJ1-2; perhaps TRBD1 as D (6 bases). Trimming cost V 0 bases and J 1 base, with 13 bases left between them. This CDR3 has 16 residues. Germline assignment: CDR1 SGHKS and CDR2 YYEKEE (reference sequence).